The present entry profiles one TCR beta chain with its context. Its specificity is not known. The same CDR3 also results from other DNA sequences found in this sample. This record comes from a study of shared clonotypes between healthy human individuals. Into CD45RA+ naive and CD45RA-negative memory subsets, the CD4+ cells were split. Overall study findings and caveats: Roughly 5% of naive CD4 clonotypes were common to a handful of donors.

Assay used: immunoSEQ multiplex PCR; TCRdb lists only in-frame clones, some missing. The sample lists some 2,500,000 clones, around 93% occurring once. Germline V gene lookup returns CDR1 SGHRS and CDR2 YFSETQ. The CDR3 length is 14 residues. The junction had 1 base not matched to a gene; V was cut back by 2 bases and J by 4 bases. The clonotype originates from a man aged 18 to 29 in good health. Some clones in this sample may be carry-over from other donors' samples. The chain is built from TRBV5-1 and TRBJ1-1, with 11 nucleotides matching TRBD1. Source material: naive CD4+ T cells from PBMCs. Subset denoted: CD45RA+ positively selected. The CDR3 region is CASSLGTGGTEAFF. The CDR3, as DNA: TGCGCCAGCAGCTTAGGGACAGGGGGCACTGAAGCTTTCTTT.